Presented here are 14 T cell receptor beta chains from one specimen sequenced in a study of blood T cell repertoires in COVID-19. Clones were sequenced by immunoSEQ multiplex PCR, and TCRdb holds only the in-frame ones, with some missing. The sample lists fewer than 350,000 clones, 65% to 90% seen once, with approximately 7.5% in the top ten. The sample was peripheral blood. The receptors derive from a human donor in a cohort sampled during active COVID-19.

The genes are TRBV5-1 and TRBJ1-2; D might be TRBD1 (6 bases). From germline, CDR1 is SGHRS and CDR2 YFSETQ. The CDR3 totals 14 residues. Trimming cost V 7 bases and J 0 bases, with 13 bases left between them. The CDR3 DNA is TGCGCCAGCGCCCAGGGGCCCACTAACTATGGCTACACCTTC. Translation: CASAQGPTNYGYTF.

This sequence joins TRBV27 and TRBJ1-6, with TRBD1 matching 7 bases. Trimming removed 3 bases from V and 7 bases from J; junction bases left unmatched: 12. The CDR3 is 17 residues long. Germline CDR1 MNHEY, CDR2 SMNVEV (reference sequence). Here the CDR3 DNA reads TGTGCCAGCAGTTTGGGCCCCGGACAGGCCCTCAATTCACCCCTCCACTTT. Encoded protein: CASSLGPGQALNSPLHF.

This chain links TRBV19 with TRBJ1-5, with D perhaps TRBD1 (6 bases). The CDR3 has 14 amino acids. The V and J ends lost 5 bases and 7 bases respectively, with 15 bases between them. Germline V gives CDR1 LNHDA, CDR2 SQIVND (reference sequence). The CDR3 reads CASSETGSRQPQHF. CDR3 nucleotide sequence: TGTGCCAGTAGTGAAACAGGGAGCCGACAGCCCCAGCATTTT.

The V gene is TRBV6-5, the J gene TRBJ1-1; D uncertain. CDR1 and CDR2 (germline): MNHEY, SVGAGI. Trimming shortened V by 6 bases and J by 0 bases, and 5 bases separated the two germline ends. This CDR3 is built from 12 residues. The CDR3 protein is CASSELNTEAFF. CDR3 bases: TGTGCCAGCAGCGAGCTGAACACTGAAGCTTTCTTT.

The chain employs TRBV5-1 and TRBJ2-5; TRBD2 matches 11 bases. The CDR3 spans 15 residues. The V and J ends lost 4 bases and 4 bases, in that order; junction bases with no gene match: 6. Germline assignment: CDR1 SGHRS and CDR2 YFSETQ. In DNA, the CDR3 is TGCGCCAGCAGCCTTAGCGGGGGGGCCGGAGAGACCCAGTACTTC. It translates to CASSLSGGAGETQYF.

The genes are TRBV4-1 and TRBJ1-2, with D possibly matching TRBD1 (5 bases). This CDR3 spans 15 amino acids. The V gene's germline CDR1 is MGHRA and CDR2 YSYEKL. V was cut by 7 bases and J by 5 bases, with 20 bases left in between. CDR3 DNA: TGCGCCAGCACCCTAAGGGGAGGCCTTGGATATGGCTACACCTTC. This codes for CASTLRGGLGYGYTF.

The genes are TRBV5-1 and TRBJ1-4, with 7 bases aligning to TRBD1. CDR3 size: 15 residues. Germline-derived CDR1 and CDR2 are SGHRS and YFSETQ. V shed 2 bases and J 3 bases; nucleotides not matched to a gene: 4. The CDR3, as DNA: TGCGCCAGCAGCTTTGAGGGGGCATCTAATGAAAAACTGTTTTTT. Its protein product is CASSFEGASNEKLFF.

The chain has TRBV9 and TRBJ1-1, with 8 bases fitting TRBD1. V was clipped by 4 bases and J by 0 bases; unmatched bases: 11. Germline CDR1 and CDR2: SGDLS and YYNGEE. The CDR3 has 17 amino acids. CDR3 region: CASSSSAKQGVNTEAFF. The CDR3 DNA follows: TGTGCCAGCAGCTCCTCAGCTAAACAGGGGGTGAACACTGAAGCTTTCTTT.

This clone was counted ten times or more. The chain uses TRBV6-1 and TRBJ1-4; D call uncertain. V shed 3 bases and J shed 8 bases, with 13 bases lying between them. Germline lookup yields CDR1 MNHNS and CDR2 SASEGT. The CDR3 sequence is 14 residues long. The CDR3 DNA reads as TGTGCCAGCAGTGAGGGCGAAGGCAGGGAAAAACTGTTTTTT. It translates to CASSEGEGREKLFF.

The table lists this clone with a count of one. V is TRBV9 and J is TRBJ2-3; D may be TRBD2 (5 bases). Germline assignment: CDR1 SGDLS and CDR2 YYNGEE. V lost 4 bases to trimming and J lost 3 bases, with 12 bases between them. The CDR3 is 14 residues long. The CDR3 region has the DNA TGTGCCAGCAGCTTCACCGGGGAAACAGATACGCAGTATTTT. This sequence encodes CASSFTGETDTQYF. Using reference TRBV9 and TRBJ2-3 for the parts outside the CDR3, the full variable domain is DSGVTQTPKHLITATGQRVTLRCSPRSGDLSVYWYQQSLDQGLQFLIQYYNGEERAKGNILERFSAQQFPDLHSELNLSSLELGDSALYFCASSFTGETDTQYFGPGTRLTVL.

The CDR3 spells CASSPSGGVGNEQFF. The DNA of the CDR3 is TGTGCCAGCAGCCCCTCCGGGGGGGTGGGCAATGAGCAGTTCTTC. The chain employs TRBV7-3 and TRBJ2-1; TRBD2 aligns across 8 bases. V was pared by 5 bases and J by 6 bases, with 9 bases of the junction left unmatched. The CDR3 loop spans 15 amino acids. The V gene's germline CDR1 is SGHTA and CDR2 FQGTGA.

The chain is built from TRBV24-1 and TRBJ2-1; TRBD2 matches 7 bases. From germline, CDR1 is KGHDR and CDR2 SFDVKD. Trimming removed 3 bases from V and 6 bases from J; junction bases left unmatched: 10. CDR3 length: 16 residues. CDR3 sequence (DNA): TGTGCCACCAGTGATCCTACCCCGAAGCGGGGCAATGAGCAGTTCTTC. This codes for CATSDPTPKRGNEQFF.

The V gene is TRBV14, the J gene TRBJ2-3; D not certain. There are 13 residues in the CDR3. In germline, CDR1 is SGHDN, CDR2 FVKESK. Trimming cost V 3 bases and J 2 bases, with 6 bases left between them. The CDR3 here is CASSQRHTDTQYF. For the CDR3, the DNA is TGTGCCAGCAGCCAGCGGCACACAGATACGCAGTATTTT. Full variable domain (rest looked up from reference TRBV14 and TRBJ2-3): EAGVTQFPSHSVIEKGQTVTLRCDPISGHDNLYWYRRVMGKEIKFLLHFVKESKQDESGMPNNRFLAERTGGTYSTLKVQPAELEDSGVYFCASSQRHTDTQYFGPGTRLTVL.

V gene TRBV9 combines with J gene TRBJ2-1; D not certain. The CDR3 consists of 13 residues. Trimming shortened V by 7 bases and J by 5 bases, and 13 bases separated the two germline ends. Germline V gives CDR1 SGDLS, CDR2 YYNGEE. The CDR3 region has the DNA TGTGCCAGCTCCGAGACGCGGAACAATGAGCAGTTCTTC. Residues: CASSETRNNEQFF.